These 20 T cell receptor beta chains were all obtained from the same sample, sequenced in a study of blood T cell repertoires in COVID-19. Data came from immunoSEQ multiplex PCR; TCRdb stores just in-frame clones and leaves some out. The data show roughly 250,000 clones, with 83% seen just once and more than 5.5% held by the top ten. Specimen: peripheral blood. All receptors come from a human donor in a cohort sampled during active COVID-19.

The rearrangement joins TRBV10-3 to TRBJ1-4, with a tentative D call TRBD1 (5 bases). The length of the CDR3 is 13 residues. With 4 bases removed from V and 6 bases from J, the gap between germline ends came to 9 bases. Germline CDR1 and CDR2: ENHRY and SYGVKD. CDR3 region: CAISAGGDEKLFF. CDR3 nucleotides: TGTGCCATCAGTGCCGGGGGGGATGAAAAACTGTTTTTT.

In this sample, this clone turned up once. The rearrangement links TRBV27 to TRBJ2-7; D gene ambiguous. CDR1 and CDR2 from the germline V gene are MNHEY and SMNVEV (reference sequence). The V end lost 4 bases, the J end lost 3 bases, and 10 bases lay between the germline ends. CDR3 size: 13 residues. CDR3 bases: TGTGCCAGCAGTTGGAGCAGTAACTACGAGCAGTACTTC. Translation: CASSWSSNYEQYF.

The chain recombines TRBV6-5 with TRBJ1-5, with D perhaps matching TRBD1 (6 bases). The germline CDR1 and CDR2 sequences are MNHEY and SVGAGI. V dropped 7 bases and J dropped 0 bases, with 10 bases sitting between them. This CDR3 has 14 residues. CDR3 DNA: TGTGCCAGCATGCAGGGGTTTAGCAATCAGCCCCAGCATTTT. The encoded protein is CASMQGFSNQPQHF.

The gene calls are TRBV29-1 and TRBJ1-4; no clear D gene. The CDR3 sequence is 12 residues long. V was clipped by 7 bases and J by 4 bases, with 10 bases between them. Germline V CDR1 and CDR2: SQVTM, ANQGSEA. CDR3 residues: CSARGYNEKLFF. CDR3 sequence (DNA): TGCAGCGCTCGGGGTTATAATGAAAAACTGTTTTTT.

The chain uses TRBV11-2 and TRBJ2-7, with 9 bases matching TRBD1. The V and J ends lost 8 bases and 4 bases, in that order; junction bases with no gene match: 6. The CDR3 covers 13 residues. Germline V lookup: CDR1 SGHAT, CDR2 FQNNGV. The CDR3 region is CASGTGTGYEQYF. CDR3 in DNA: TGTGCCAGCGGTACCGGGACAGGGTACGAGCAGTACTTC.

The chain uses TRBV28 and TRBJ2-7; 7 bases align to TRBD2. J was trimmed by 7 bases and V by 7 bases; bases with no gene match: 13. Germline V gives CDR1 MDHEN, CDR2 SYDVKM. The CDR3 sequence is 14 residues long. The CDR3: CASTFRRETGEQYF. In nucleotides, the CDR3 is TGTGCCAGCACATTTAGGCGGGAGACGGGGGAGCAGTACTTC.

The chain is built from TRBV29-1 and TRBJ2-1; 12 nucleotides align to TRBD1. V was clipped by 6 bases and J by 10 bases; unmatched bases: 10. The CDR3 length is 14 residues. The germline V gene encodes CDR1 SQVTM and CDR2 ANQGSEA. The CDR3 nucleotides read TGCAGCGTGAGTTTGGGACAGGGGGCCGGGGAGCAGTTCTTC. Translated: CSVSLGQGAGEQFF.

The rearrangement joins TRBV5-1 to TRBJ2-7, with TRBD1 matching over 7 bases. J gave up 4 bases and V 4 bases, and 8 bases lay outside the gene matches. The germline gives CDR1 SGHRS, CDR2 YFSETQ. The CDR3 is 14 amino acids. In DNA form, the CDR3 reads TGCGCCAGCAGCACGGGACAGTCATTGTACGAGCAGTACTTC. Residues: CASSTGQSLYEQYF.

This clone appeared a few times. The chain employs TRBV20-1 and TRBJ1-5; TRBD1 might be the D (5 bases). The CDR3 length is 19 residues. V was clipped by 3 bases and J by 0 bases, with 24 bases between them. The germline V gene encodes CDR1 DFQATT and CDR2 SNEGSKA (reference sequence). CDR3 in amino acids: CSASGADDRMAYSNQPQHF. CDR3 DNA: TGCAGTGCTAGTGGGGCAGACGATCGGATGGCCTATAGCAATCAGCCCCAGCATTTT.

The CDR3 region has the DNA TGTGCCAGCAGCTTCTTGAGCGGGACTAGCGGGAACGATGAGCAGTTCTTC. The encoded protein is CASSFLSGTSGNDEQFF. The V and J genes are TRBV7-2 and TRBJ2-1; TRBD2 agrees at 13 bases. The ends lost 3 bases at V and 8 bases at J; junction bases unmatched: 10. Germline lookup yields CDR1 SGHTA and CDR2 FQGNSA. There are 17 residues in the CDR3.

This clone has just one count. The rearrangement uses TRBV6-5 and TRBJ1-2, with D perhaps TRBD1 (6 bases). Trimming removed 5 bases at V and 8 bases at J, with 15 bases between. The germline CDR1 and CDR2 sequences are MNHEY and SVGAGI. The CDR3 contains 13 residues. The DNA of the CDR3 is TGTGCCAGCAGTCAGGGGTTCGCCGGAGGCTACACCTTC. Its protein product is CASSQGFAGGYTF.

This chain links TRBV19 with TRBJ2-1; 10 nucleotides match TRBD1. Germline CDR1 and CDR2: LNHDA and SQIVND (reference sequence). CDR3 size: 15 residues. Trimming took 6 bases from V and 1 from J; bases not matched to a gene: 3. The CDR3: CASSRTGGSYNEQFF. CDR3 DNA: TGTGCCAGTAGCCGGACAGGGGGATCCTACAATGAGCAGTTCTTC.

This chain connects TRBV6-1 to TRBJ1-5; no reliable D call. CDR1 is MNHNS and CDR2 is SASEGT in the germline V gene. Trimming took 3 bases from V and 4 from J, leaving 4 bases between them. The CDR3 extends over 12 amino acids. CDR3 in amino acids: CASSDRNQPQHF. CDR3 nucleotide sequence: TGTGCCAGCAGTGACAGAAATCAGCCCCAGCATTTT.

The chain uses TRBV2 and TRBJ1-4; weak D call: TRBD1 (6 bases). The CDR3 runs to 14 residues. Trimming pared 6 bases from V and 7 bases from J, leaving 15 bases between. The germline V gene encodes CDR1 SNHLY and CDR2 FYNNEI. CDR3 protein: CASRDTGSGEKLFF. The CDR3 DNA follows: TGTGCCAGCAGGGATACAGGGTCTGGTGAAAAACTGTTTTTT.

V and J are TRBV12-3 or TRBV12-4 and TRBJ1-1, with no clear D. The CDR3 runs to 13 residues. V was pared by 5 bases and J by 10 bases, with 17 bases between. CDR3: CASSPAGSRGAFF. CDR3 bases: TGTGCCAGCAGTCCCGCGGGGTCAAGAGGAGCTTTCTTT.

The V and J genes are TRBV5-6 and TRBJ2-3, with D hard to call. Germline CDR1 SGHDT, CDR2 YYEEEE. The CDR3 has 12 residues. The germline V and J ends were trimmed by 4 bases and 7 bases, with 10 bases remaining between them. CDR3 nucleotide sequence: TGTGCCAGCAGCCCAAGCGCAAATACGCAGTATTTT. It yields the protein CASSPSANTQYF.

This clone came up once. The CDR3 spells CASSPRWPLTGGGSEAFF. Here the CDR3 DNA reads TGTGCCAGCAGCCCTAGGTGGCCGCTGACAGGGGGCGGATCTGAAGCTTTCTTT. V usage is TRBV7-9 and J usage is TRBJ1-1, with 10 positions matching TRBD1. Germline CDR1 and CDR2: SEHNR and FQNEAQ (reference sequence). Trimming at V came to 5 bases and at J to 6 bases, leaving 18 bases not matched to a gene. The CDR3 extends over 18 amino acids.

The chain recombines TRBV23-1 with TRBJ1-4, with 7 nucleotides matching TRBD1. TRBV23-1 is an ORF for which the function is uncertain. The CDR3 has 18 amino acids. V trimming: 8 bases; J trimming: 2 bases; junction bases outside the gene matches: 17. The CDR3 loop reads CASSPQRGLTRTNEKLFF. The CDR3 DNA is TGCGCCAGCTCCCCCCAGAGGGGGCTTACTAGGACTAATGAAAAACTGTTTTTT.

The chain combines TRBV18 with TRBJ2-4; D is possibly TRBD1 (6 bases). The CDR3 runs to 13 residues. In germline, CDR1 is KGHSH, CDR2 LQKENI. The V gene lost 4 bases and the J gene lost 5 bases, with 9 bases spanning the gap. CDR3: CASSLGQQNIQYF. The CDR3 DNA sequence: TGTGCCAGCTCACTTGGACAGCAAAACATTCAGTACTTC. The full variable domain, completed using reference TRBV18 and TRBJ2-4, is NAGVMQNPRHLVRRRGQEARLRCSPMKGHSHVYWYRQLPEEGLKFMVYLQKENIIDESGMPKERFSAEFPKEGPSILRIQQVVRGDSAAYFCASSLGQQNIQYFGAGTRLSVL.

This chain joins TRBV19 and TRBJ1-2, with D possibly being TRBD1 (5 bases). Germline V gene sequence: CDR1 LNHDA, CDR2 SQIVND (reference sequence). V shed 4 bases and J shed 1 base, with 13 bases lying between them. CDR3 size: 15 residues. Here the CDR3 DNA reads TGTGCCAGTAGTACCCTTGACAGAAATAACTATGGCTACACCTTC. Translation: CASSTLDRNNYGYTF.